The 21 T cell receptor beta chains below come from one sample, sequenced in a study of cytomegalovirus exposure and HLA in healthy donors. The PCR was carried out with 60 Vbeta primers and 13 Jbeta primers. TCRdb keeps only in-frame clones here, not all; method: immunoSEQ multiplex PCR. This table holds 180,000 or so clones, over 75% found once. What was sequenced was PBMCs. The source of these receptors is a woman in her twenties or thirties in good health and CMV-seronegative.

On this clone itself: Other DNA variants within this sample encode the same CDR3. This chain uses TRBV7-6 with TRBJ2-7; 7 nucleotides agree with TRBD1. This CDR3 spans 14 amino acids. V shed 2 bases and J 4 bases; nucleotides not matched to a gene: 5. Germline CDR1 is SGHVS and CDR2 is FNYEAQ. The DNA for the CDR3 is TGTGCCAGCAGCTTAAGACAGGGTTCGTACGAGCAGTACTTC. This sequence encodes CASSLRQGSYEQYF. Full variable domain (missing parts from reference TRBV7-6 and TRBJ2-7): GAGVSQSPRYKVTKRGQDVALRCDPISGHVSLYWYRQALGQGPEFLTYFNYEAQQDKSGLPNDRFSAERPEGSISTLTIQRTEQRDSAMYRCASSLRQGSYEQYFGPGTRLTVT.

The chain carries TRBV5-1 and TRBJ2-5, with a tentative D call TRBD1 (6 bases). The CDR3 loop spans 14 amino acids. CDR1 is SGHRS and CDR2 is YFSETQ in the germline V gene. Trimming removed 3 bases from V and 1 base from J, with 10 bases in between. CDR3 in amino acids: CASSSGQIQETQYF. The CDR3 DNA is TGCGCCAGCAGCTCGGGACAAATCCAAGAGACCCAGTACTTC.

The rearrangement uses TRBV5-1 and TRBJ1-2; tentatively, D is TRBD1 (5 bases). V dropped 2 bases and J dropped 8 bases, with 19 bases sitting between them. Germline V gene data show CDR1 as SGHRS and CDR2 as YFSETQ. CDR3 length equals 15 residues. The CDR3 loop is CASSFAGNTMRGYTF. In nucleotides, the CDR3 is TGCGCCAGCAGCTTTGCAGGGAACACTATGAGAGGCTACACCTTC.

The V gene is TRBV6-8, the J gene TRBJ2-5; 8 bases agree with TRBD2. CDR3 size: 15 residues. The germline gives CDR1 MNHGY, CDR2 SAAAGT. Trimming cost V 5 bases and J 5 bases; bases outside gene matches: 10. The CDR3 loop reads CASSVSRGGPETQYF. The CDR3 bases are TGTGCCAGCAGTGTCTCCCGGGGGGGCCCGGAGACCCAGTACTTC.

This clone came up once. V and J are TRBV7-8 and TRBJ2-7, with 11 positions matching TRBD2. Looked up from germline, CDR1 is SGHVS and CDR2 is FQNEAQ. Trimming removed 2 bases from V and 2 bases from J; junction bases left unmatched: 14. The CDR3 has 19 residues. CDR3 region: CASSLIVVLAGGLPYEQYF. In DNA form, the CDR3 reads TGTGCCAGCAGCTTAATAGTGGTTCTAGCGGGGGGCCTACCCTACGAGCAGTACTTC. Filled out from reference TRBV7-8 and TRBJ2-7, the complete variable domain reads GAGVSQSPRYKVAKRGQDVALRCDPISGHVSLFWYQQALGQGPEFLTYFQNEAQLDKSGLPSDRFFAERPEGSVSTLKIQRTQQEDSAVYLCASSLIVVLAGGLPYEQYFGPGTRLTVT.

The chain couples TRBV6-5 to TRBJ2-1, with unresolved D. The CDR3 totals 11 residues. The germline V gene has CDR1 MNHEY and CDR2 SVGAGI. V shed 2 bases and J shed 9 bases, with 5 bases lying between them. As DNA, the CDR3 is TGTGCCAGCAGTTACCTGGCTGAGCAGTTCTTC. It is translated as CASSYLAEQFF.

This chain links TRBV5-5 with TRBJ1-5, with 9 nucleotides matching TRBD1. With 3 bases clipped from V and 4 bases from J, the junction kept 11 bases outside the gene matches. CDR3 size: 17 residues. Germline CDR1 and CDR2: SGHKS and YYEKEE (reference sequence). The CDR3 sequence: CASSSTAGTGINQPQHF. The CDR3 nucleotides read TGTGCCAGCAGCTCCACGGCCGGGACAGGGATTAATCAGCCCCAGCATTTT.

The gene calls are TRBV11-2 and TRBJ2-7; possibly TRBD1 for D (5 bases). Germline CDR1 reads SGHAT; CDR2 reads FQNNGV. This CDR3 region has 9 residues. Trimming took off 8 bases at V and 6 bases at J, with 5 bases between the two ends. Here the CDR3 reads CASGAEQYF. The DNA for the CDR3 is TGTGCCAGCGGGGCCGAGCAGTACTTC.

V is TRBV25-1 and J is TRBJ2-7; 8 nucleotides align to TRBD2. Trimming at V came to 4 bases and at J to 4 bases, leaving 9 bases not matched to a gene. In germline, CDR1 is MGHDK, CDR2 SYGVNS. CDR3 length: 15 residues. CDR3 loop: CASSGVRLARYEQYF. In DNA, the CDR3 is TGTGCCAGCAGTGGAGTGAGACTAGCGAGATACGAGCAGTACTTC.

This sequence joins TRBV6-5 and TRBJ2-1; 8 bases map to TRBD1. Germline lookup yields CDR1 MNHEY and CDR2 SVGAGI. The CDR3 loop spans 15 amino acids. The V and J ends lost 4 bases and 3 bases, in that order; junction bases with no gene match: 5. DNA of the CDR3: TGTGCCAGCAGTTTCACAGGGGGAGACTACAATGAGCAGTTCTTC. Its protein product is CASSFTGGDYNEQFF.

The chain uses TRBV29-1 and TRBJ2-3, with a possible D match to TRBD1 (5 bases). The V and J ends lost 3 bases and 2 bases respectively, with 12 bases between them. Germline V lookup: CDR1 SQVTM, CDR2 ANQGSEA. This CDR3 has 14 residues. The CDR3 DNA reads as TGCAGCGTTGAGGGCCAAGGGGTCACAGATACGCAGTATTTT. Translation: CSVEGQGVTDTQYF.

The chain uses TRBV27 and TRBJ2-7; the match to TRBD1 covers 8 bases. This CDR3 spans 17 amino acids. Losses at the gene ends were 3 bases for V and 2 bases for J; bases not matched to a gene: 12. CDR1 and CDR2 (germline): MNHEY, SMNVEV (reference sequence). The CDR3 nucleotides read TGTGCCAGCAGTTTGAGCTCCCCGGGACAGGTAACCTACGAGCAGTACTTC. Protein product: CASSLSSPGQVTYEQYF.

The chain combines TRBV4-3 with TRBJ2-7; D not resolved. The CDR3 totals 15 residues. Germline V lookup: CDR1 LGHNA, CDR2 YSLEER. Trimming removed 1 base from V and 5 bases from J, with 15 bases in between. Here the CDR3 DNA reads TGCGCCAGCAGCCAAGGGTATTCCGGGTCCAACGAGCAGTACTTC. Translation: CASSQGYSGSNEQYF.

The V call is TRBV2, the J call TRBJ1-1; D not resolved. This CDR3 region has 13 residues. Germline V lookup: CDR1 SNHLY, CDR2 FYNNEI. V was cut by 3 bases and J by 11 bases, with 16 bases left in between. The CDR3 reads CASSDSVGSRAFF. CDR3 coding DNA: TGTGCCAGCAGTGATTCGGTGGGGAGCCGGGCTTTCTTT.

This rearrangement joins TRBV7-9 to TRBJ2-5; D is ambiguous. CDR1 is SEHNR and CDR2 is FQNEAQ in the germline V gene (reference sequence). The CDR3 totals 15 residues. Trimming stripped 1 base from V and 5 bases from J, with 14 bases between. The CDR3 loop is CASSLGVLERETQYF. The CDR3 bases are TGTGCCAGCAGCTTAGGGGTCCTAGAGAGGGAGACCCAGTACTTC. Filled out from reference TRBV7-9 and TRBJ2-5, the complete variable domain reads DTGVSQNPRHKITKRGQNVTFRCDPISEHNRLYWYRQTLGQGPEFLTYFQNEAQLEKSRLLSDRFSAERPKGSFSTLEIQRTEQGDSAMYLCASSLGVLERETQYFGPGTRLLVL.

This chain uses TRBV5-1 with TRBJ2-7; perhaps TRBD1 as D (5 bases). Trimming removed 4 bases from V and 2 bases from J, with 16 bases in between. From germline, CDR1 is SGHRS and CDR2 YFSETQ. This CDR3 spans 15 amino acids. The CDR3 spells CASSPSRQRTYEQYF. CDR3 sequence (DNA): TGCGCCAGCAGCCCGTCGAGACAGAGGACCTACGAGCAGTACTTC.

The CDR3 bases are TGTGCCAGCTCACCCGTAGGGGATTTGAACACTGAAGCTTTCTTT. This codes for CASSPVGDLNTEAFF. The chain is built from TRBV18 and TRBJ1-1; D possibly corresponds to TRBD1 (5 bases). Germline loops: CDR1 KGHSH, CDR2 LQKENI. V lost 3 bases and J lost 0, with 11 bases in between. The CDR3 is made up of 15 amino acids. The variable domain in full, completed from reference TRBV18 and TRBJ1-1, reads NAGVMQNPRHLVRRRGQEARLRCSPMKGHSHVYWYRQLPEEGLKFMVYLQKENIIDESGMPKERFSAEFPKEGPSILRIQQVVRGDSAAYFCASSPVGDLNTEAFFGQGTRLTVV.

The chain is built from TRBV2 and TRBJ2-1, with 9 positions matching TRBD2. The CDR3 runs to 17 residues. Germline CDR1 is SNHLY and CDR2 is FYNNEI. V gave up 2 bases and J gave up 2 bases; unmatched junction bases: 7. This chain's CDR3 is CASSEWTSGGTYNEQFF. The CDR3 DNA reads TGTGCCAGCAGTGAATGGACGAGCGGGGGGACCTACAATGAGCAGTTCTTC.

The chain carries TRBV11-2 and TRBJ2-2; no firm D call. Germline loops: CDR1 SGHAT, CDR2 FQNNGV. The CDR3 runs 15 residues. Trimming cost V 4 bases and J 0 bases, with 9 bases left between them. In DNA form, the CDR3 reads TGTGCCAGCAGCTACAGAAACGCGAACACCGGGGAGCTGTTTTTT. This encodes CASSYRNANTGELFF. Variable domain in full (rest from reference TRBV11-2 and TRBJ2-2): EAGVAQSPRYKIIEKRQSVAFWCNPISGHATLYWYQQILGQGPKLLIQFQNNGVVDDSQLPKDRFSAERLKGVDSTLKIQPAKLEDSAVYLCASSYRNANTGELFFGEGSRLTVL.

The chain has TRBV6-1 and TRBJ1-4; 7 bases are a match to TRBD1. Germline trimming cut 3 bases from V and 13 bases from J; bases unmatched to any gene: 5. Germline CDR1 is MNHNS and CDR2 is SASEGT. There are 12 residues in the CDR3. CDR3 protein: CASSDPGGGLFF. In DNA form, the CDR3 reads TGTGCCAGCAGTGACCCAGGGGGAGGACTGTTTTTT.

The rearrangement uses TRBV6-1 and TRBJ1-1, with a possible D match to TRBD1 (6 bases). V was clipped by 6 bases and J by 7 bases, with 12 bases between them. CDR3 length: 12 residues. The germline V gene encodes CDR1 MNHNS and CDR2 SASEGT. The CDR3, as DNA: TGTGCCAGCAGCGTCGACAGGAGTGAAGCTTTCTTT. The encoded protein is CASSVDRSEAFF.